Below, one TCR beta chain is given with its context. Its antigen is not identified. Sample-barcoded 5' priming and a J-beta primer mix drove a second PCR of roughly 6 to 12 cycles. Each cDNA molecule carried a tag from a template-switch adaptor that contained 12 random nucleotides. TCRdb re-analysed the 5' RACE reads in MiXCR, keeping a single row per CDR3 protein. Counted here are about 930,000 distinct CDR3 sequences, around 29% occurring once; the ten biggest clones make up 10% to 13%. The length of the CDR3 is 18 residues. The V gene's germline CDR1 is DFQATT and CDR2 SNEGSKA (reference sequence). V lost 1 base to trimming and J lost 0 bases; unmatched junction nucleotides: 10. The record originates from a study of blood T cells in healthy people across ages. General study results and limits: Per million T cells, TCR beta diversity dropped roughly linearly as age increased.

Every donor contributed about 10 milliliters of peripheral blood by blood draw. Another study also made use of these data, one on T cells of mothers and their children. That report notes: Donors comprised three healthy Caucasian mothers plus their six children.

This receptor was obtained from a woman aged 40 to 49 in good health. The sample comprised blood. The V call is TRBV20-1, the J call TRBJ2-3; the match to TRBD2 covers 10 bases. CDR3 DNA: TGCAGTGCTAGAGCCGCTAGCGGGGGTTTTACTAGCACAGATACGCAGTATTTT. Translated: CSARAASGGFTSTDTQYF.